The 18 T cell receptor beta chains below were found in one sample sequenced in a study of T cells in Graves' hyperthyroidism and ophthalmopathy (dated by TCRdb to between 2018 and 2020). The protocol used for the library was multiplex PCR. Sequencing used an Illumina HiSeq 2000. The TCR beta CDR3 regions were amplified from the RNA transcripts. A first-round RT-PCR of the TCR CDR3 used the HTBI primer set with the Qiagen OneStep RT-PCR kit. The public reads were reprocessed in TCRdb via fastp at Q25 and MiXCR, keeping in-frame beta chains. Every CDR3 protein is listed once, alongside the most common genes and DNA of its rows. For this sample the table gives about 360,000 distinct CDR3 sequences, of which roughly 13% were detected only once. The ten largest account for around 9.2% of the sample. The sample consisted of blood. These TCRs come from a woman between 18 and 29 years old with Graves' hyperthyroidism.

The chain has TRBV19 and TRBJ1-2, with D unclear. The germline V gene encodes CDR1 LNHDA and CDR2 SQIVND (reference sequence). This CDR3 comprises 14 residues. Trimming removed 3 bases at V and 4 bases at J, with 12 bases between. CDR3 bases: TGTGCCAGTAGTATGGTCTCCTCTCTCTATGGCTACACCTTC. Translated, it gives CASSMVSSLYGYTF.

Regarding this clonotype: Compared with germline, one end of the junction differs, possibly owing to a read error. J is TRBJ1-6 and V is TRBV15; possibly TRBD1 for D (6 bases). Germline V lookup: CDR1 LNHNV, CDR2 YYDKDF (reference sequence). The CDR3 contains 16 residues. In DNA form, the CDR3 reads TGTGCCACCAGCAGAGGGACAGATGCGAATAATTCACCCCCCCACTTT. It encodes CATSRGTDANNSPPHF. Drawing the rest from reference TRBV15 and TRBJ1-6, the complete variable domain is DAMVIQNPRYQVTQFGKPVTLSCSQTLNHNVMYWYQQKSSQAPKLLFHYYDKDFNNEADTPDNFQSRRPNTSFCFLDIRSPGLGDTAMYLCATSRGTDANNSPPHFGNGTRLTVT.

This clonotype was counted only a few times. This chain joins TRBV7-9 and TRBJ2-3; D may match TRBD1 or TRBD2 (5 bases each). In germline, CDR1 is SEHNR, CDR2 FQNEAQ (reference sequence). The CDR3 loop spans 14 amino acids. Deletions cut 4 bases from V and 9 bases from J, with 17 bases between. The CDR3 loop is CASSSFREMETQYF. CDR3 nucleotide sequence: TGTGCCAGCAGCTCCTTCAGGGAGATGGAGACGCAGTATTTT.

This clonotype has ten or more counts. This chain joins TRBV27 and TRBJ2-7, with D maybe TRBD1 (6 bases). The CDR3 covers 14 residues. From germline, CDR1 is MNHEY and CDR2 SMNVEV (reference sequence). The germline V and J ends were trimmed by 8 bases and 2 bases, with 16 bases remaining between them. This CDR3 is CASAERGSAYEQYF. The CDR3 bases are TGTGCCAGCGCAGAGAGGGGGTCGGCCTACGAGCAGTACTTC.

This clonotype has a count of ten or more. As DNA, the CDR3 is TGTGCCACCAGCAGAGATCCGGGGAGGGACACTGAAGCTTTCTTT. Translated, it gives CATSRDPGRDTEAFF. This rearrangement joins TRBV15 to TRBJ1-1; unclear D gene. Germline CDR1 LNHNV, CDR2 YYDKDF (reference sequence). The CDR3 sequence is 15 residues long. Trimming took off 0 bases at V and 3 bases at J, with 11 bases between the two ends.

This clonotype was seen at least ten times. The chain joins TRBV2 to TRBJ2-1, with 10 bases matching TRBD2. V lost 3 bases, J lost 8 bases, and 7 bases stayed unmatched. CDR1 and CDR2 (germline): SNHLY, FYNNEI. The CDR3 sequence is 15 residues long. CDR3 nucleotides: TGTGCCAGCAGTGAGAGTCTAGCGGGAGCGGATGAGCAGTTCTTC. This sequence encodes CASSESLAGADEQFF. The variable domain in full, with the rest retrieved from reference TRBV2 and TRBJ2-1, is EPEVTQTPSHQVTQMGQEVILRCVPISNHLYFYWYRQILGQKVEFLVSFYNNEISEKSEIFDDQFSVERPDGSNFTLKIRSTKLEDSAMYFCASSESLAGADEQFFGPGTRLTVL.

This clonotype was seen repeatedly, ten times or more. V and J are TRBV2 and TRBJ2-7; D is possibly TRBD2 (6 bases). CDR1 is SNHLY and CDR2 is FYNNEI in the germline V gene. The CDR3 has 12 amino acids. Trimming removed 6 bases from V and 9 bases from J, with 15 bases in between. CDR3 DNA sequence: TGTGCCAGCAGGAGGGGCGGGGAGGCGCAGTACTTC. It yields the protein CASRRGGEAQYF.

This clonotype was picked up many times. V usage is TRBV5-1 and J usage is TRBJ2-7; weak D call: TRBD1 (6 bases). The germline V and J ends were trimmed by 7 bases and 7 bases, with 18 bases remaining between them. Per the germline V gene, CDR1 is SGHRS and CDR2 is YFSETQ. This CDR3 spans 13 amino acids. The CDR3 loop reads CASSDSEYVEQYF. Here the CDR3 DNA reads TGCGCCAGCTCGGACAGTGAGTACGTGGAGCAGTACTTC. The full variable domain, completed using reference TRBV5-1 and TRBJ2-7, is KAGVTQTPRYLIKTRGQQVTLSCSPISGHRSVSWYQQTPGQGLQFLFEYFSETQRNKGNFPGRFSGRQFSNSRSEMNVSTLELGDSALYLCASSDSEYVEQYFGPGTRLTVT.

V usage is TRBV18 and J usage is TRBJ1-1; TRBD1 aligns across 11 bases. CDR3 size: 14 residues. J gave up 3 bases and V 5 bases, and 2 bases lay outside the gene matches. The V gene's germline CDR1 is KGHSH and CDR2 LQKENI. CDR3 residues: CASSKGQGDTEAFF. The CDR3 DNA reads TGTGCCAGCTCAAAGGGACAGGGGGACACTGAAGCTTTCTTT.

This chain links TRBV28 with TRBJ2-3, with 9 positions matching TRBD1. The CDR3 has 16 amino acids. J was trimmed by 4 bases and V by 5 bases; bases with no gene match: 10. CDR1 and CDR2 from the germline V gene are MDHEN and SYDVKM. CDR3 in amino acids: CASSIPDRGGADTQYF. The CDR3 coding sequence is TGTGCCAGCAGTATACCGGACAGGGGAGGGGCAGATACGCAGTATTTT.

This clonotype was seen more than once but under ten times. The chain joins TRBV2 to TRBJ2-5; no reliable D call. CDR1 and CDR2 from the germline V gene are SNHLY and FYNNEI. V dropped 3 bases and J dropped 1 base, with 15 bases sitting between them. The CDR3 loop spans 16 amino acids. CDR3 sequence: CASSDQIWATQETQYF. Here the CDR3 DNA reads TGTGCCAGCAGTGATCAGATTTGGGCTACCCAAGAGACCCAGTACTTC.

V and J are TRBV20-1 and TRBJ1-4; D is unclear. The CDR3 spans 16 residues. Trimming pared 2 bases from V and 0 bases from J, leaving 13 bases between. Germline lookup yields CDR1 DFQATT and CDR2 SNEGSKA (reference sequence). CDR3 loop: CSARSQRVATNEKLFF. The CDR3 DNA reads TGCAGTGCTAGAAGCCAGAGGGTAGCAACTAATGAAAAACTGTTTTTT.

Ten or more counts support this clonotype. This chain uses TRBV28 with TRBJ2-7; 10 bases map to TRBD1. The germline gives CDR1 MDHEN, CDR2 SYDVKM. The CDR3 is 15 amino acids. Unmatched junction bases numbered 4, after V lost 3 bases and J lost 2 bases. The CDR3, as DNA: TGTGCCAGCAGTTTTCGGACAGGGGGAACCTACGAGCAGTACTTC. The encoded protein is CASSFRTGGTYEQYF. Full variable domain (remainder filled in from reference TRBV28 and TRBJ2-7): DVKVTQSSRYLVKRTGEKVFLECVQDMDHENMFWYRQDPGLGLRLIYFSYDVKMKEKGDIPEGYSVSREKKERFSLILESASTNQTSMYLCASSFRTGGTYEQYFGPGTRLTVT.

This clonotype was found many times. The rearrangement uses TRBV6-2 or TRBV6-3 and TRBJ2-5, with D perhaps matching TRBD2 (5 bases). Germline CDR1 reads MNHEY; CDR2 reads SVGEGT. This CDR3 spans 18 amino acids. V gave up 2 bases and J gave up 3 bases, with 22 bases separating them. The CDR3 DNA reads TGTGCCAGCAGTTACCCCTCCCTGGGGAGTGGTTCGGAAGAGACCCAGTACTTC. Protein product: CASSYPSLGSGSEETQYF.

This chain joins TRBV19 and TRBJ1-5; 9 bases fit TRBD1. The CDR3 runs to 15 residues. Trimming took 7 bases from V and 5 from J; bases not matched to a gene: 9. Germline V gene lookup returns CDR1 LNHDA and CDR2 SQIVND (reference sequence). The CDR3 DNA is TGTGCCAGTACCCCCCCGGGACAGGGATATCAGCCCCAGCATTTT. This encodes CASTPPGQGYQPQHF.

This clonotype has a count of ten or more. The chain combines TRBV24-1 with TRBJ2-1; 8 bases align to TRBD2. The CDR3 length is 16 residues. V was pared by 4 bases and J by 2 bases, with 6 bases of the junction left unmatched. Germline assignment: CDR1 KGHDR and CDR2 SFDVKD. The CDR3 protein is CATSDDSGDTYNEQFF. The CDR3 region has the DNA TGTGCCACCAGTGACGATAGCGGGGACACCTACAATGAGCAGTTCTTC.

This clonotype was seen many times. The rearrangement joins TRBV6-2 or TRBV6-3 to TRBJ2-7; D possibly corresponds to TRBD1 (5 bases). Between the trimmed V and J ends, which lost 2 bases and 5 bases, there was a span of 16 bases. Looked up from germline, CDR1 is MNHEY and CDR2 is SVGEGT. The CDR3 runs 15 residues. In nucleotides, the CDR3 is TGTGCCAGCAGTTACCCCCCAGTCAGGGTCAACGAGCAGTACTTC. Translation gives CASSYPPVRVNEQYF.

This clonotype was detected many times. This rearrangement joins TRBV7-2 to TRBJ1-2; 10 bases map to TRBD1. This CDR3 has 13 residues. V shed 5 bases, J shed 7 bases, and the junction held 4 bases outside the gene matches. Germline V gives CDR1 SGHTA, CDR2 FQGNSA. CDR3 bases: TGTGCCAGCAGCGTGGACAGGGGGGGTGGCTACACCTTC. Protein sequence: CASSVDRGGGYTF.